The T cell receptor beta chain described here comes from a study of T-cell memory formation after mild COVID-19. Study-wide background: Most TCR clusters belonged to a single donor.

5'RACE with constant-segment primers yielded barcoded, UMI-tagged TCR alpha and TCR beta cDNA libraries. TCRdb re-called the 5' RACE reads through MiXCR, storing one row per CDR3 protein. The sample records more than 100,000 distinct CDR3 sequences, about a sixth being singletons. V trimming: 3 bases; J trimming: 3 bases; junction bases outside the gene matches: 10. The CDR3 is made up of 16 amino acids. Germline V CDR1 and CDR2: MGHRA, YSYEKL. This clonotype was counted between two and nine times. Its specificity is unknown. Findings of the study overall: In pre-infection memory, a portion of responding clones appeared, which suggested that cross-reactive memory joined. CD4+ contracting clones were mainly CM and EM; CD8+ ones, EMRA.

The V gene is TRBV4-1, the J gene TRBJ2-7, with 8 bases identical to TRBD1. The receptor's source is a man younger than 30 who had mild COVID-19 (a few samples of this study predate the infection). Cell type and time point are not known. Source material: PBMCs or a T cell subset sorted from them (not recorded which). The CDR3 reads CASSQDRDRSFYEQYF. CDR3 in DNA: TGCGCCAGCAGCCAGGACCGGGACAGGTCCTTCTACGAGCAGTACTTC.